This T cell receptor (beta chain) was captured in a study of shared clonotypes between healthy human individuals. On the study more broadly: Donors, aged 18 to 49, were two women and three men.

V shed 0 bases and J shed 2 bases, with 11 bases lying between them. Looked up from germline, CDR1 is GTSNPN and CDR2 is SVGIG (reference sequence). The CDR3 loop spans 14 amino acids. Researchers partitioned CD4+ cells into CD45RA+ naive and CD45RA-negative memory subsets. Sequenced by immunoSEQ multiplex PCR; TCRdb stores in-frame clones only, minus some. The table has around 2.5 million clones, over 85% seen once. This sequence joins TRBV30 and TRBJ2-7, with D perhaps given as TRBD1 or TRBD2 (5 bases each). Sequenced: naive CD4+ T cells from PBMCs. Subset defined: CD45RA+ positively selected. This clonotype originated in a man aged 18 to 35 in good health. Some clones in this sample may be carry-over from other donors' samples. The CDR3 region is CAWSVRQGPYEQYF. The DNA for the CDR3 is TGTGCCTGGAGTGTAAGGCAGGGACCCTACGAGCAGTACTTC.